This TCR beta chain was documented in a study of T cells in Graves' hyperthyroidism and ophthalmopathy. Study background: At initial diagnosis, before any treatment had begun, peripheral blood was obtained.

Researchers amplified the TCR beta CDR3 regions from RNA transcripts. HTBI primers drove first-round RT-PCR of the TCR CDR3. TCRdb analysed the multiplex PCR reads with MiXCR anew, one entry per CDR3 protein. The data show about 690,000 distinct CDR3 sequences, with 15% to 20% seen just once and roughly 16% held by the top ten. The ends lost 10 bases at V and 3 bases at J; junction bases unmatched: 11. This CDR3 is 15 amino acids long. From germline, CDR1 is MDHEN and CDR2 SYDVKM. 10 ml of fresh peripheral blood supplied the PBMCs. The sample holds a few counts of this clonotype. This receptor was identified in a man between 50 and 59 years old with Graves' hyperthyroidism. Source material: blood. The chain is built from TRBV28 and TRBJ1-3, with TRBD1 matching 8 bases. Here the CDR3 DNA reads TGTGCCACCACAGGGGGTTCTATTGATGGAAACACCATATATTTT. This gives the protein CATTGGSIDGNTIYF.